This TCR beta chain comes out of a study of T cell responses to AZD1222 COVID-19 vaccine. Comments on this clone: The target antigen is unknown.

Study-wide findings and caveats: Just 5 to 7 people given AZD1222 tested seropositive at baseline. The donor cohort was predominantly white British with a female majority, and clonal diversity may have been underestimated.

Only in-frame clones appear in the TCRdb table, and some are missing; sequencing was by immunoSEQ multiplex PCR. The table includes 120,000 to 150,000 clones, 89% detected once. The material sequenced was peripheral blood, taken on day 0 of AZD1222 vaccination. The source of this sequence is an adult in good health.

The CDR3 loop reads CASSYSGGSIEAFF. CDR3 sequence (DNA): TGTGCCAGCAGTTACTCGGGGGGGTCTATTGAAGCTTTCTTT. The rearrangement joins TRBV6-2 or TRBV6-3 to TRBJ1-1; D might be TRBD1 (5 bases). The CDR3 is 14 residues long. Trimming pared 0 bases from V and 7 bases from J, leaving 12 bases between. Per the germline V gene, CDR1 is MNHEY and CDR2 is SVGEGT.